The clone carrying this T cell receptor (beta chain) has a count of ten or more. The source of the sample is a study of neurological immune-mediated disorders. TCRdb re-called the 5' RACE reads with MiXCR, one entry per CDR3 protein. The sample consists of 55,000 to 70,000 distinct CDR3 sequences, approximately 3.4% of them appearing once. Trimming took 5 bases from V and 3 from J; bases not matched to a gene: 7. The CDR3 extends over 14 amino acids. Germline CDR1 reads SGHRS; CDR2 reads YFSETQ. The sequenced sample consisted of PBMCs. This rearrangement joins TRBV5-1 to TRBJ2-7; 8 bases fit TRBD1. This TCR came from a woman between 45 and 65 years old with multiple sclerosis. CDR3 bases: TGCGCCAGCAGTACCGACAGGGGCCACTACGAGCAGTACTTC. Encoded protein: CASSTDRGHYEQYF.